These 14 T cell receptor beta chains were all obtained from the same sample, sequenced in a study of blood T cell repertoires in COVID-19. Profiling relied on immunoSEQ multiplex PCR, and the TCRdb table lists in-frame clones only, not all of them. The sample lists under 300,000 clones, 89% occurring once. The sequenced material came from PBMCs or T cells enriched from blood (not recorded which). The source is a woman aged 60-75 years who had recovered from COVID-19.

CDR3 sequence reads: CASSPSGGSYNEQFF. The DNA for the CDR3 is TGCGCCAGCAGCCCCTCGGGGGGGTCCTACAATGAGCAGTTCTTC. The chain carries TRBV5-1 and TRBJ2-1; 8 bases are shared with TRBD2. From germline, CDR1 is SGHRS and CDR2 YFSETQ. V dropped 4 bases and J dropped 1; count of bases not matched to a gene: 4. The CDR3 loop spans 15 amino acids.

V and J are TRBV7-6 and TRBJ2-1; 11 nucleotides align to TRBD1. This CDR3 is 15 amino acids long. Germline V gene sequence: CDR1 SGHVS, CDR2 FNYEAQ. V gave up 4 bases and J gave up 8 bases; unmatched junction bases: 7. The CDR3, as DNA: TGTGCCAGCAGCTACCGGGACAGGGGGTTAGATGAGCAGTTCTTC. Amino acid sequence: CASSYRDRGLDEQFF. The whole variable domain, remainder taken from reference TRBV7-6 and TRBJ2-1, is GAGVSQSPRYKVTKRGQDVALRCDPISGHVSLYWYRQALGQGPEFLTYFNYEAQQDKSGLPNDRFSAERPEGSISTLTIQRTEQRDSAMYRCASSYRDRGLDEQFFGPGTRLTVL.

The chain is built from TRBV4-1 and TRBJ1-3, with D unclear. The germline V and J ends were trimmed by 1 base and 6 bases, with 7 bases remaining between them. The CDR3 sequence is 13 residues long. Germline assignment: CDR1 MGHRA and CDR2 YSYEKL. For the CDR3, the DNA is TGCGCCAGCAGCCAAGTTCAGGCAAACACCATATATTTT. It yields the protein CASSQVQANTIYF.

The V call is TRBV3-1 (or the pseudogene TRBV3-2), the J call TRBJ2-6, with D tentatively TRBD1 (6 bases). This CDR3 is built from 15 residues. Germline CDR1 and CDR2: LGHDT and YNNKEL (reference sequence). Trimming removed 5 bases from V and 1 base from J, with 9 bases in between. Here the CDR3 reads CASSYGQSGANVLTF. The CDR3 coding sequence is TGTGCCAGCAGCTACGGACAGTCTGGGGCCAACGTCCTGACTTTC.

The rearrangement joins TRBV6-5 to TRBJ1-1, with a tentative D call TRBD1 (5 bases). Trimming left V 11 bases short and J 6 bases short, with 16 bases between. Germline-derived CDR1 and CDR2 are MNHEY and SVGAGI. The CDR3 contains 12 residues. DNA for the CDR3: TGTGCCGGGGGGGGGTTGAGTGCTGAAGCTTTCTTT. Encoded protein: CAGGGLSAEAFF.

The V and J genes are TRBV28 and TRBJ2-3; a weak D match, TRBD2 (7 bases). Germline values: CDR1 MDHEN, CDR2 SYDVKM. Trimming pared 5 bases from V and 0 bases from J, leaving 27 bases between. The CDR3 is 20 amino acids. The CDR3 DNA is TGTGCCAGCAGTCCGATATACGTCCGTCGGGGGGCCGATAGCACAGATACGCAGTATTTT. This gives the protein CASSPIYVRRGADSTDTQYF.

The V call is TRBV9, the J call TRBJ1-6; D is undetermined. Between the trimmed V and J ends, which lost 4 bases and 8 bases, there was a span of 16 bases. The CDR3 is 15 amino acids. Germline V gene data show CDR1 as SGDLS and CDR2 as YYNGEE. The CDR3 is CASSPSGMADSPLHF. Here the CDR3 DNA reads TGTGCCAGCAGCCCCTCGGGGATGGCTGATTCACCCCTCCACTTT. The full variable domain, rest sourced from reference TRBV9 and TRBJ1-6, is DSGVTQTPKHLITATGQRVTLRCSPRSGDLSVYWYQQSLDQGLQFLIQYYNGEERAKGNILERFSAQQFPDLHSELNLSSLELGDSALYFCASSPSGMADSPLHFGNGTRLTVT.

The CDR3, as DNA: TGTGCCAGCAGCCCCCATCCCACAGATACGCAGTATTTT. Encoded protein: CASSPHPTDTQYF. The chain employs TRBV9 and TRBJ2-3; no definite D call. Germline V gene lookup returns CDR1 SGDLS and CDR2 YYNGEE. The CDR3 spans 13 residues. V shed 4 bases and J shed 2 bases, with 8 bases lying between them.

The rearrangement uses TRBV20-1 and TRBJ2-5, with D uncertain. The CDR3 has 11 residues. Germline lookup yields CDR1 DFQATT and CDR2 SNEGSKA (reference sequence). The ends were cut back, 4 bases at V and 1 base at J, with 4 bases in the middle. The CDR3 loop is CSANIQETQYF. The CDR3 region has the DNA TGCAGTGCTAACATCCAAGAGACCCAGTACTTC.

This clone was seen a few times. The genes are TRBV28 and TRBJ2-2; 9 bases are shared with TRBD1. In germline, CDR1 is MDHEN, CDR2 SYDVKM. V was pared by 5 bases and J by 4 bases, with 14 bases of the junction left unmatched. The length of the CDR3 is 18 residues. The CDR3 protein is CASSEEAGTGYFTGELFF. In nucleotides, the CDR3 is TGTGCCAGCAGTGAAGAGGCCGGGACAGGGTATTTCACCGGGGAGCTGTTTTTT.

The chain joins TRBV28 to TRBJ1-1; 8 positions match TRBD1. This CDR3 has 13 amino acids. V was pared by 4 bases and J by 7 bases, with 5 bases of the junction left unmatched. From germline, CDR1 is MDHEN and CDR2 SYDVKM. Written as DNA, the CDR3 is TGTGCCAGCAGTTCCAGGGGGCGCGGTGAAGCTTTCTTT. It is translated as CASSSRGRGEAFF. Complete variable domain (other parts from reference TRBV28 and TRBJ1-1): DVKVTQSSRYLVKRTGEKVFLECVQDMDHENMFWYRQDPGLGLRLIYFSYDVKMKEKGDIPEGYSVSREKKERFSLILESASTNQTSMYLCASSSRGRGEAFFGQGTRLTVV.

CDR3 bases: TGTGCCAGCAGCGTTTCGTCGGCTAATGAAAAACTGTTTTTT. Amino acid sequence: CASSVSSANEKLFF. The chain carries TRBV11-2 and TRBJ1-4; no reliable D call. The germline V gene encodes CDR1 SGHAT and CDR2 FQNNGV. The CDR3 totals 14 residues. Trimming removed 5 bases at V and 3 bases at J, with 10 bases between. The full variable domain, with the rest looked up from reference TRBV11-2 and TRBJ1-4, is EAGVAQSPRYKIIEKRQSVAFWCNPISGHATLYWYQQILGQGPKLLIQFQNNGVVDDSQLPKDRFSAERLKGVDSTLKIQPAKLEDSAVYLCASSVSSANEKLFFGSGTQLSVL.

The chain employs TRBV2 and TRBJ1-5, with TRBD1 identical over 8 bases. The CDR3 extends over 15 amino acids. V dropped 4 bases and J dropped 0; count of bases not matched to a gene: 2. Germline V gene data show CDR1 as SNHLY and CDR2 as FYNNEI. The CDR3 loop is CASSGTGPSNQPQHF. As DNA, the CDR3 is TGTGCCAGCAGTGGGACAGGGCCTAGCAATCAGCCCCAGCATTTT.

This clone appeared once. The V gene is TRBV7-9, the J gene TRBJ1-6; perhaps TRBD1 as D (5 bases). The CDR3 is 17 amino acids. CDR1 and CDR2 (germline): SEHNR, FQNEAQ (reference sequence). V was pared by 0 bases and J by 7 bases, with 16 bases between. The CDR3 DNA sequence: TGTGCCAGCAGCTTAGCGTTTGGAGGGCAGGGCAATTCACCCCTCCACTTT. Protein: CASSLAFGGQGNSPLHF.